These 13 T cell receptor beta chains were sequenced from one sample in a study of human T cells and chemical hapten exposure. TCRdb analysed the RACE reads with MiXCR anew, one entry per CDR3 protein. The sample yields tens of thousands of distinct CDR3 sequences, approximately 13% seen once. Time point in this sample: patch test 3, about 24 weeks after DPC sensitization. Treatment described: therapeutic diphenylcyclopropenone sensitization with weekly scalp DPC. Sequenced material: whole blood, taken in connection with sensitization to the hapten diphenylcyclopropenone (DPC). The receptors stem from a woman aged 45-65 years with alopecia areata. Some clones in this sample may be carry-over from other donors' samples.

This clonotype occurred many times. The chain joins TRBV7-3 to TRBJ2-1, with D unresolved. CDR3 length equals 13 residues. Germline CDR1 is SGHTA and CDR2 is FQGTGA. The V end was cut by 5 bases, the J end by 5 bases, with 10 bases between. In DNA, the CDR3 is TGTGCCAGCAGCCTAAGTCTGAACAATGAGCAGTTCTTC. This sequence encodes CASSLSLNNEQFF.

This clonotype was counted ten times or more. V and J are TRBV29-1 and TRBJ2-5; D not resolved. Germline V gene sequence: CDR1 SQVTM, CDR2 ANQGSEA. The germline V and J ends were trimmed by 6 bases and 6 bases, with 17 bases remaining between them. The CDR3 is 13 amino acids. The CDR3 here is CSVVMGSKKTQYF. The CDR3 DNA is TGCAGCGTCGTGATGGGAAGTAAGAAGACCCAGTACTTC. Supplemented by reference TRBV29-1 and TRBJ2-5, the full variable domain reads SAVISQKPSRDICQRGTSLTIQCQVDSQVTMMFWYRQQPGQSLTLIATANQGSEATYESGFVIDKFPISRPNLTFSTLTVSNMSPEDSSIYLCSVVMGSKKTQYFGPGTRLLVL.

This clonotype was observed a few times. This chain uses TRBV19 with TRBJ1-5; D is unclear. This CDR3 comprises 12 residues. CDR1 is LNHDA and CDR2 is SQIVND in the germline V gene (reference sequence). V lost 5 bases and J 6 bases, leaving 8 bases between the germline ends. CDR3 sequence: CASSLTAQPQHF. CDR3 coding DNA: TGTGCCAGTAGTCTAACCGCTCAGCCCCAGCATTTT.

This clonotype was seen at least ten times. The rearrangement joins TRBV6-5 to TRBJ2-3, with TRBD2 matching 15 bases. The germline CDR1 and CDR2 sequences are MNHEY and SVGAGI. After removal of 6 bases from V and 11 bases from J, the junction contained 6 bases not matched to a gene. CDR3 length: 14 residues. The chain's CDR3 is CASRGTSGRSGQYF. The CDR3 coding sequence is TGTGCCAGCAGGGGGACTAGCGGGAGGTCGGGGCAGTATTTT.

This clonotype was recorded at least ten times. V is TRBV10-2 and J is TRBJ2-1; TRBD2 matches 7 bases. The J segment lost 9 bases and the V segment lost 7 bases, leaving 15 bases of the junction unmatched. Germline V lookup: CDR1 WSHSY, CDR2 SAAADI. This CDR3 is built from 15 residues. The CDR3 spells CASTIAGDFSVEQFF. The DNA of the CDR3 is TGCGCCAGCACAATAGCGGGCGATTTCTCGGTTGAGCAGTTCTTC.

The chain uses TRBV12-3 or TRBV12-4 and TRBJ1-1, with 10 nucleotides matching TRBD1. The junction had 2 bases not matched to a gene; V was cut back by 3 bases and J by 1 base. CDR3 length: 15 residues. The CDR3 sequence is CASSLTGGGNTEAFF. The DNA for the CDR3 is TGTGCCAGCAGTTTGACAGGGGGCGGGAACACTGAAGCTTTCTTT.

The rearrangement joins TRBV27 to TRBJ1-2; D is possibly TRBD1 (5 bases). CDR1 is MNHEY, CDR2 SMNVEV, per germline (reference sequence). There are 14 residues in the CDR3. Trimming left V 5 bases short and J 8 bases short, with 18 bases between. The CDR3: CASSPPTGLYGYTF. As DNA, the CDR3 is TGTGCCAGCAGTCCCCCCACGGGGCTCTACGGCTACACCTTC.

The CDR3 here is CASSQDLARIADTQYF. CDR3 sequence (DNA): TGTGCCAGCAGCCAAGATCTAGCGCGAATAGCAGATACGCAGTATTTT. V gene TRBV14 combines with J gene TRBJ2-3, with D possibly being TRBD2 (6 bases). CDR1 and CDR2 from the germline V gene are SGHDN and FVKESK. Trimming cost V 0 bases and J 4 bases, with 14 bases left between them. This CDR3 comprises 16 residues.

The gene calls are TRBV7-8 and TRBJ2-2, with 8 bases matching TRBD2. After removal of 4 bases from V and 1 base from J, the junction contained 2 bases not matched to a gene. The CDR3 runs 15 residues. In germline, CDR1 is SGHVS, CDR2 FQNEAQ. The CDR3 here is CASSSGTRNTGELFF. The CDR3 DNA sequence: TGTGCCAGCAGCTCCGGGACTAGGAACACCGGGGAGCTGTTTTTT.

The table lists this clonotype with many counts. The genes are TRBV6-2 or TRBV6-3 and TRBJ1-1, with 10 positions matching TRBD1. The CDR3 consists of 17 residues. Trimming cost V 6 bases and J 0 bases; bases outside gene matches: 10. The germline gives CDR1 MNHEY, CDR2 SVGEGT. This chain's CDR3 is CASSYVPGQGMNTEAFF. For the CDR3, the DNA is TGTGCCAGCAGCTACGTCCCGGGACAGGGGATGAACACTGAAGCTTTCTTT.

This chain connects TRBV7-2 to TRBJ2-1; 7 bases align to TRBD2. Trimming cost V 7 bases and J 2 bases; bases outside gene matches: 11. This CDR3 is built from 16 residues. Germline values: CDR1 SGHTA, CDR2 FQGNSA. This CDR3 is CASNAVSGSPYNEQFF. CDR3 in DNA: TGTGCCAGCAACGCCGTTAGCGGGTCCCCCTACAATGAGCAGTTCTTC.

CDR3 amino acids: CASRFRLAGETDTQYF. DNA of the CDR3: TGCGCCAGCAGGTTTAGACTAGCGGGAGAAACAGATACGCAGTATTTT. This sequence joins TRBV5-1 and TRBJ2-3; 12 nucleotides align to TRBD2. Germline values: CDR1 SGHRS, CDR2 YFSETQ. The CDR3 is 16 amino acids. V was pared by 5 bases and J by 3 bases, with 7 bases of the junction left unmatched.

This clonotype has a count of ten or more. CDR3 nucleotides: TGTGCCAGCAGTGGAAAACTACCCCAGGGGACGAACACTGAAGCTTTCTTT. Its protein is CASSGKLPQGTNTEAFF. The chain recombines TRBV12-3 or TRBV12-4 with TRBJ1-1; TRBD1 might be the D (6 bases). CDR3 length: 17 amino acids. Trimming left V 5 bases short and J 1 base short, with 20 bases between.